The sequence of this TCR beta chain was determined in a study of T cell clusters in autoimmune cytopenias. The CDR3 is made up of 15 amino acids. Germline V gene data show CDR1 as DFQATT and CDR2 as SNEGSKA (reference sequence). Each sample's input was 250 ng genomic DNA, 38,000 or so genome equivalents. TRB rearrangements were amplified by touch-down multiplex PCR with mixed TRB-A/B primers. TCRdb reanalyzed the multiplex PCR reads and collapses them to one entry per CDR3 protein, without DNA. The sample holds 9,500 to 14,000 distinct CDR3 sequences. These records were also assigned to another study, of T cell repertoires in aging, cancer and after chemotherapy. That work states: Age-matched healthy donors had significantly more diverse, less clonal blood TCR repertoires than untreated cancer patients.

The TCR was taken from a human donor in good health. The sequencing sample was made of peripheral blood. The V gene is TRBV20-1, the J gene TRBJ2-1; the TCRdb D gene call, TRBD2, has no DNA to confirm it. The CDR3 loop is CSAPRAEKGRNEQFF.